Shown below are 17 T cell receptor beta chains from a single sample sequenced in a study of OX40 agonist ivuxolimab in advanced cancers. Repertoires were generated with immunoSEQ multiplex PCR, while TCRdb's copy carries only in-frame clones and drops some. The table includes 35,000 to 55,000 clones, about 94% detected once. The sample in question was CD4+ or CD8+ T cells sorted from blood, obtained in a trial of the OX40 agonist ivuxolimab. All receptors derive from an adult with an advanced solid tumor such as melanoma, head and neck, liver or kidney cancer.

The chain recombines TRBV30 with TRBJ1-5; D call uncertain. The germline gives CDR1 GTSNPN, CDR2 SVGIG (reference sequence). Trimming cost V 0 bases and J 0 bases, with 12 bases left between them. The CDR3 totals 16 residues. The CDR3 nucleotides read TGTGCCTGGAGTGTATTAAGCGGTTATAGCAATCAGCCCCAGCATTTT. This sequence encodes CAWSVLSGYSNQPQHF.

The chain links TRBV7-8 to TRBJ2-6, with a possible D match to TRBD2 (6 bases). CDR3 size: 14 residues. Germline V gene lookup returns CDR1 SGHVS and CDR2 FQNEAQ. The V end lost 4 bases, the J end lost 2 bases, and 6 bases lay between the germline ends. The CDR3 nucleotides read TGTGCCAGCAGCTCGGGGGCTGGGGCCAACGTCCTGACTTTC. It yields the protein CASSSGAGANVLTF.

The genes are TRBV11-2 and TRBJ1-2; 7 nucleotides align to TRBD1. Trimming removed 5 bases from V and 2 bases from J; junction bases left unmatched: 2. This CDR3 is 13 amino acids long. Germline V lookup: CDR1 SGHAT, CDR2 FQNNGV. CDR3 bases: TGTGCCAGCAGCCGACAGGGAAACTATGGCTACACCTTC. It yields the protein CASSRQGNYGYTF. The full variable domain, rest sourced from reference TRBV11-2 and TRBJ1-2, is EAGVAQSPRYKIIEKRQSVAFWCNPISGHATLYWYQQILGQGPKLLIQFQNNGVVDDSQLPKDRFSAERLKGVDSTLKIQPAKLEDSAVYLCASSRQGNYGYTFGSGTRLTVV.

The V call is TRBV27, the J call TRBJ2-7, with D unclear. V was clipped by 1 base and J by 2 bases, with 9 bases between them. Germline V gene lookup returns CDR1 MNHEY and CDR2 SMNVEV (reference sequence). The CDR3 has 14 residues. The DNA for the CDR3 is TGTGCCAGCAGTTTATGGCAAAGCCCCTACGAGCAGTACTTC. Its protein is CASSLWQSPYEQYF.

V is TRBV6-1 and J is TRBJ2-7; 8 positions agree with TRBD2. With V trimmed by 2 bases and J by 6 bases, 9 bases remained unmatched. Germline assignment: CDR1 MNHNS and CDR2 SASEGT. The CDR3 runs 15 residues. CDR3 region: CASSEISGSYGEQYF. The CDR3 coding sequence is TGTGCCAGCAGTGAAATCAGCGGGAGTTATGGCGAGCAGTACTTC.

This chain uses TRBV5-1 with TRBJ2-7; 8 bases line up with TRBD2. The CDR3 runs 15 residues. Germline trimming cut 3 bases from V and 3 bases from J; bases unmatched to any gene: 8. Germline CDR1 and CDR2: SGHRS and YFSETQ. The CDR3 DNA sequence: TGCGCCAGCAGCTACTACAGCGGGAGAGGCTACGAGCAGTACTTC. Its translation is CASSYYSGRGYEQYF. Combining the CDR3 with reference TRBV5-1 and TRBJ2-7 gives the whole variable domain KAGVTQTPRYLIKTRGQQVTLSCSPISGHRSVSWYQQTPGQGLQFLFEYFSETQRNKGNFPGRFSGRQFSNSRSEMNVSTLELGDSALYLCASSYYSGRGYEQYFGPGTRLTVT.

In this sample, this clone turned up once. A junction boundary mismatches the germline segment, possibly from a read error. This chain joins TRBV20-1 and TRBJ2-1, with D perhaps matching TRBD2 (5 bases). Looked up from germline, CDR1 is DFQATT and CDR2 is SNEGSKA (reference sequence). This CDR3 comprises 10 residues. CDR3: CSTSYNEQFF. CDR3 bases: TGCAGTACTAGCTACAATGAGCAGTTCTTC.

J is TRBJ2-1 and V is TRBV15; D perhaps matches TRBD2 (5 bases). Germline values: CDR1 LNHNV, CDR2 YYDKDF (reference sequence). Trimming pared 6 bases from V and 4 bases from J, leaving 10 bases between. There are 13 residues in the CDR3. CDR3 sequence (DNA): TGTGCCACCAGGGCCAGCGGATACAATGAGCAGTTCTTC. Amino acids: CATRASGYNEQFF.

The rearrangement links TRBV5-1 to TRBJ2-7; D unresolved. In germline, CDR1 is SGHRS, CDR2 YFSETQ. V was trimmed by 1 base and J by 5 bases, leaving 13 bases between them. The CDR3 extends over 14 amino acids. The CDR3 spells CASSLLEDDHEQYF. The CDR3 bases are TGCGCCAGCAGCTTGTTAGAGGATGACCACGAGCAGTACTTC.

The chain links TRBV6-6 to TRBJ2-5, with D perhaps matching TRBD1 or TRBD2 (6 bases each). TRBJ2-7 explains the end of the DNA better; the J call may be wrong. This CDR3 comprises 15 residues. Germline V lookup: CDR1 MNHNY, CDR2 SVGAGI (reference sequence). CDR3: CASSSEGGISYEQYF. Here the CDR3 DNA reads TGTGCCAGCTCTTCCGAAGGGGGGATCTCCTACGAGCAGTACTTC.

V gene TRBV5-1 combines with J gene TRBJ2-1; no clear D gene. With 1 base removed from V and 4 bases from J, the gap between germline ends came to 6 bases. The CDR3 runs 13 residues. The germline V gene encodes CDR1 SGHRS and CDR2 YFSETQ. CDR3 loop: CASSLLLYNEQFF. The CDR3 nucleotides read TGCGCCAGCAGCTTGCTTCTTTACAATGAGCAGTTCTTC.

V gene TRBV6-5 combines with J gene TRBJ2-1, with D possibly being TRBD2 (6 bases). V was shortened by 5 bases and J by 8 bases, with 10 bases between the two germline ends. Germline V lookup: CDR1 MNHEY, CDR2 SVGAGI. The length of the CDR3 is 12 residues. The CDR3: CASSATRDEQFF. The CDR3 DNA reads TGTGCCAGCAGTGCGACTAGAGATGAGCAGTTCTTC.

This chain joins TRBV10-3 and TRBJ1-2, with no clear D. With 2 bases removed from V and 4 bases from J, the gap between germline ends came to 14 bases. The CDR3 consists of 15 residues. The germline CDR1 and CDR2 sequences are ENHRY and SYGVKD. The CDR3 bases are TGTGCCATCAGTGAGACAAACAGCCACATCTATGGCTACACCTTC. It specifies CAISETNSHIYGYTF.

The rearrangement joins TRBV19 to TRBJ1-2; D possibly corresponds to TRBD1 (5 bases). The CDR3 contains 15 residues. V was pared by 11 bases and J by 2 bases, with 21 bases between. Germline V gives CDR1 LNHDA, CDR2 SQIVND (reference sequence). CDR3: CAGRQRGNSNYGYTF. CDR3 sequence (DNA): TGTGCCGGGCGACAGAGAGGCAACTCCAACTATGGCTACACCTTC. Full variable domain (outside the CDR3, taken from reference TRBV19 and TRBJ1-2): DGGITQSPKYLFRKEGQNVTLSCEQNLNHDAMYWYRQDPGQGLRLIYYSQIVNDFQKGDIAEGYSVSREKKESFPLTVTSAQKNPTAFYLCAGRQRGNSNYGYTFGSGTRLTVV.

The CDR3 nucleotides read TGTGCCAGCAGCGTAGGGACTAACTATGGCTACACCTTC. It codes for CASSVGTNYGYTF. The V and J genes are TRBV9 and TRBJ1-2; D is undetermined. From germline, CDR1 is SGDLS and CDR2 YYNGEE. V lost 0 bases and J lost 0, with 3 bases in between. CDR3 length equals 13 residues.

V and J are TRBV27 and TRBJ2-7; D remains ambiguous. Germline V gene data show CDR1 as MNHEY and CDR2 as SMNVEV (reference sequence). CDR3 size: 13 residues. V lost 1 base, J lost 9 bases, and 13 bases lay in between. The DNA for the CDR3 is TGTGCCAGCAGTTTATTGGACCCCAGGCGGCAGTACTTC. Translation: CASSLLDPRRQYF.

The chain uses TRBV19 and TRBJ2-1; D unresolved. CDR3 size: 13 residues. Germline lookup yields CDR1 LNHDA and CDR2 SQIVND (reference sequence). Between the trimmed V and J ends, which lost 0 bases and 3 bases, there was a span of 3 bases. Here the CDR3 DNA reads TGTGCCAGTAGTATAGACGGCTACAATGAGCAGTTCTTC. This codes for CASSIDGYNEQFF.